A selection of T cell receptor beta chains follows, all from one sample in a study of shared clonotypes between healthy human individuals. Produced via immunoSEQ multiplex PCR; TCRdb's table is partial and in-frame only. The sample has some 380,000 clones; approximately 97% are singletons. The sequencing input was memory CD8+ T cells sorted from blood. The receptor source for this set is a young man in good health. Both conserved end residues are part of each CDR3. The order of the fields is J gene, D gene, clone size, V gene, CDR3 protein, CDR3 DNA. A D gene is named only where the DNA matches it firmly. For some rows the clone size is stated as once, few or many, or as a class when expanded; others skip it.

J gene: TRBJ2-7; D gene: .; clone size: .; V gene: TRBV4-1; CDR3 protein: CASSPGLSYEQYF; CDR3 DNA: TGCGCCAGCAGCCCCGGACTTTCCTACGAGCAGTACTTC
J gene: TRBJ2-1; D gene: TRBD1; clone size: once; V gene: TRBV5-1; CDR3 protein: CASTYGQVENEQFF; CDR3 DNA: TGCGCCAGCACCTATGGACAGGTAGAGAATGAGCAGTTCTTC
J gene: TRBJ2-3; D gene: .; clone size: .; V gene: TRBV7-6; CDR3 protein: CASSLLVGDTDTQYF; CDR3 DNA: TGTGCCAGCAGCTTACTTGTGGGGGACACAGATACGCAGTATTTT
J gene: TRBJ2-5; D gene: TRBD2; clone size: once; V gene: TRBV4-2; CDR3 protein: CASSQEPSGRGETQYF; CDR3 DNA: TGTGCCAGCAGCCAAGAGCCTAGCGGGAGGGGAGAGACCCAGTACTTC
J gene: TRBJ1-1; D gene: .; clone size: .; V gene: TRBV28; CDR3 protein: CASSSPSDFEAFF; CDR3 DNA: TGTGCCAGCAGTTCTCCCAGTGACTTTGAAGCTTTCTTT
J gene: TRBJ2-7; D gene: .; clone size: .; V gene: TRBV29-1; CDR3 protein: CSVAQTYEQYF; CDR3 DNA: TGCAGCGTTGCGCAGACATACGAGCAGTACTTC
J gene: TRBJ2-7; D gene: TRBD2; clone size: .; V gene: TRBV5-1; CDR3 protein: CASSLYSSGSSEQYF; CDR3 DNA: TGCGCCAGCAGCTTGTACTCTAGCGGGAGTTCCGAGCAGTACTTC
J gene: TRBJ2-7; D gene: TRBD1; clone size: .; V gene: TRBV6-5; CDR3 protein: CASSPSPTGGEQYF; CDR3 DNA: TGTGCCAGCAGTCCATCCCCGACAGGGGGCGAGCAGTACTTC
J gene: TRBJ2-1; D gene: TRBD2; clone size: .; V gene: TRBV19; CDR3 protein: CASALGTSSEPGFF; CDR3 DNA: TGTGCCAGTGCCCTTGGGACTAGCAGCGAACCGGGGTTCTTC
J gene: TRBJ2-1; D gene: TRBD2; clone size: .; V gene: TRBV6-1; CDR3 protein: CASRGREGSYNEQFF; CDR3 DNA: TGTGCCAGCAGGGGGCGGGAGGGCTCCTACAATGAGCAGTTCTTC
J gene: TRBJ1-4; D gene: .; clone size: .; V gene: TRBV28; CDR3 protein: CATNTGEGDEKLFF; CDR3 DNA: TGTGCCACCAATACGGGGGAAGGGGATGAAAAACTGTTTTTT
J gene: TRBJ1-5; D gene: .; clone size: .; V gene: TRBV2; CDR3 protein: CASSVGQPQHF; CDR3 DNA: TGTGCCAGCAGTGTGGGACAGCCCCAGCATTTT
J gene: TRBJ1-3; D gene: .; clone size: .; V gene: TRBV28; CDR3 protein: CASSRGGSGNTIYF; CDR3 DNA: TGTGCCAGCAGCAGAGGGGGATCTGGAAACACCATATATTTT
J gene: TRBJ2-3; D gene: .; clone size: .; V gene: TRBV7-2; CDR3 protein: CASSLGTNTDTQYF; CDR3 DNA: TGTGCCAGCAGCTTAGGGACTAACACAGATACGCAGTATTTT
J gene: TRBJ2-3; D gene: .; clone size: .; V gene: TRBV4-2; CDR3 protein: CASSHYDSTDTQYF; CDR3 DNA: TGTGCCAGCAGCCATTATGATAGCACAGATACGCAGTATTTT
J gene: TRBJ2-5; D gene: .; clone size: .; V gene: TRBV2; CDR3 protein: CASSEQGIKTQYF; CDR3 DNA: TGTGCCAGCAGTGAACAGGGAATAAAGACCCAGTACTTC
J gene: TRBJ2-7; D gene: .; clone size: .; V gene: TRBV2; CDR3 protein: CASSEEVAITLSSYEQYF; CDR3 DNA: TGTGCCAGCAGTGAAGAAGTTGCGATTACTCTCAGCTCCTACGAGCAGTACTTC
J gene: TRBJ1-2; D gene: .; clone size: .; V gene: TRBV5-1; CDR3 protein: CASSFDQQAYGYTF; CDR3 DNA: TGCGCCAGCAGCTTTGACCAGCAGGCTTATGGCTACACCTTC
J gene: TRBJ1-2; D gene: .; clone size: .; V gene: TRBV7-8; CDR3 protein: CASSPSGARFGYTF; CDR3 DNA: TGTGCCAGCAGCCCCTCGGGGGCGCGTTTCGGCTACACCTTC
J gene: TRBJ2-1; D gene: .; clone size: .; V gene: TRBV6-1; CDR3 protein: CASGVGAATGDEQFF; CDR3 DNA: TGTGCCAGTGGGGTCGGGGCGGCCACTGGGGATGAGCAGTTCTTC
J gene: TRBJ2-1; D gene: .; clone size: .; V gene: TRBV30; CDR3 protein: CAWRTLADEQFF; CDR3 DNA: TGTGCCTGGAGAACGCTGGCGGATGAGCAGTTCTTC
J gene: TRBJ2-3; D gene: .; clone size: .; V gene: TRBV9; CDR3 protein: CASSVGTGSTDTQYF; CDR3 DNA: TGTGCCAGCAGCGTCGGCACGGGCAGCACAGATACGCAGTATTTT